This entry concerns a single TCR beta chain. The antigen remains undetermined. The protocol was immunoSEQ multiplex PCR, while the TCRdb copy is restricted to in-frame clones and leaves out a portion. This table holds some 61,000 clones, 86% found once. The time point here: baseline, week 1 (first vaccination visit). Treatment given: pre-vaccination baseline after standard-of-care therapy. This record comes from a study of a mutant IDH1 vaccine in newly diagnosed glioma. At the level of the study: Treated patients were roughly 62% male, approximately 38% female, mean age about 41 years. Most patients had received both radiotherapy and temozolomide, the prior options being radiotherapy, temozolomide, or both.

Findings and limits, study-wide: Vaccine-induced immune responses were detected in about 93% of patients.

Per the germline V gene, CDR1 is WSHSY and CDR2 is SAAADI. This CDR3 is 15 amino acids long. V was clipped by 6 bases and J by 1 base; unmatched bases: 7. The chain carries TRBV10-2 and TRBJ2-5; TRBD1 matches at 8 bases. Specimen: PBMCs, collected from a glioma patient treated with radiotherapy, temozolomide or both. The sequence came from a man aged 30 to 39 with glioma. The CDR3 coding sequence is TGCGCCAGCAGGAATAGACAGGGGCCCCAAGAGACCCAGTACTTC. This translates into CASRNRQGPQETQYF.